The sequence of this TCR beta chain was determined in a study of blood T cell repertoires in COVID-19 (dated by TCRdb to the early 2020s). Broadly, across the study: Collaborator samples came from the United States, Italy and Spain and covered acute and convalescent phases of COVID-19. The prospective study material was composed of cDNA or gDNA derived from T cells, B-cell-depleted T cells, or PBMCs. The dataset comprised deeply sampled blood TCRbeta repertoires from subjects exposed to, actively infected with, or recovered from COVID-19. The repertoires were made available in a free public database intended to serve as a resource for research on the immune response to SARS-CoV-2. The samples were drawn from the first 160 participants of the ongoing ImmuneRACE study and from over a thousand subjects provided by 6 global collaborators. The sample metadata nearly always contained a de-identified subject ID, COVID-19 status, age in years and sex. Where available, HLA class I and class II types were obtained from metadata supplied by the sample provider rather than from assay-based typing.

Participants in the prospective study were enrolled through a virtual design, were aged roughly 18 to 100 years, and lived in about 25 United States geographic areas. Cohort assignment in the prospective study relied on participant-reported clinical history from a screening survey and a study questionnaire. Exposed participants had been in contact with someone with a PCR-confirmed or clinician-diagnosed COVID-19 case within 2 weeks of study entry. In the prospective study, mobile phlebotomists collected whole blood, serum and a nasopharyngeal or oropharyngeal swab from each participant. Participants in the prospective study had the option to provide additional blood draws and questionnaires over a 2-month period. Blood samples from the prospective study were shipped frozen or at room temperature prior to DNA extraction. Overall study results and their limits: How much clinical and demographic metadata was included differed by source and by participant, and the metadata was provided uncurated.

V loses 2 bases of germline sequence and J loses 1 base, and the interval between the two ends is 5 bases. The CDR3, from cysteine to phenylalanine, totals 13 residues. Only the CDR3 portion is preserved as DNA: 39 bases, with reading frame beginning at the first base. CDR1 and CDR2 were assigned from the germline V gene (reference sequence) as MNHEY and SMNVEV. With regard to this clone: Its antigen has not been determined. No much larger clone exists at a distance of one base, and base qualities are not known.

The immunoSEQ Assay, a bias-controlled multiplex PCR, was used to amplify TCRbeta CDR3 regions from genomic DNA. Per the authors' processing: Nucleated cell counts per sample were estimated from amplification of reference gene primers within the assay. To quantify the absolute abundance of each unique TCRbeta CDR3 rearrangement, sequence reads were collapsed and filtered. Productive Simpson clonality was computed per sample as the square root of Simpson's diversity index over productive rearrangements. In its TCRdb copy, this immuneACCESS table keeps in-frame sequences only and misses some clones. Where compared with another copy, unresolved V genes explain less than half of these, and the others have no known cause. From that table come the V and J calls and clone size; the DNA was used to work out D and trimming. The sample profile shows a few hundred thousand clones; 80% to 90% of them were found once. Under 8% of the sample lies in the top ten.

The sequenced sample consisted of PBMCs or T cells enriched from blood (not recorded which). The sequence links TRBV27 to TRBJ1-1; no D gene can be assigned with confidence. This TCR was recovered from a woman between 50 and 59 years old who had been exposed to COVID-19. The nucleotides are TGTGCCAGCAGTTTAGCGGGGAACACTGAAGCTTTCTTT. This translates into CASSLAGNTEAFF.